The 24 T cell receptor beta chains reported below all come from one sample, sequenced in a study of T cell responses to AZD1222 COVID-19 vaccine. Produced via immunoSEQ multiplex PCR; TCRdb's table is partial and in-frame only. Of about 140,000 clones listed, over 75% are singletons. The sample consisted of peripheral blood, taken on day 0 of AZD1222 vaccination. The origin of the receptors is an adult in good health.

This clone was seen a handful of times. The chain combines TRBV29-1 with TRBJ2-1; a possible D gene is TRBD2 (6 bases). The CDR3 length is 15 residues. Germline CDR1 SQVTM, CDR2 ANQGSEA. V was pared by 5 bases and J by 5 bases, with 19 bases between. The CDR3 here is CSVPRGGERDNEQFF. The CDR3 coding sequence is TGCAGCGTTCCCCGAGGAGGGGAAAGGGACAATGAGCAGTTCTTC.

The genes are TRBV2 and TRBJ2-2; D may be TRBD1 (6 bases). Germline V gene sequence: CDR1 SNHLY, CDR2 FYNNEI. The CDR3 covers 14 residues. Trimming took 7 bases from V and 6 from J, leaving 15 bases between them. Written as DNA, the CDR3 is TGTGCCAGCAAAAACGGACAGTGGGCCGGGGAGCTGTTTTTT. Protein sequence: CASKNGQWAGELFF.

The rearrangement joins TRBV5-1 to TRBJ2-3; 8 bases map to TRBD2. CDR1 SGHRS and CDR2 YFSETQ come from the germline V gene. The CDR3 has 16 amino acids. V lost 4 bases and J lost 5; bases outside the gene matches: 12. The CDR3 loop reads CASSLLSTGGGDTQYF. DNA of the CDR3: TGCGCCAGCAGCCTCCTCTCTACGGGAGGGGGAGATACGCAGTATTTT.

The chain couples TRBV6-6 to TRBJ2-7; D ambiguous. CDR1 is MNHNY and CDR2 is SVGAGI in the germline V gene (reference sequence). The CDR3 is made up of 11 amino acids. With 5 bases removed from V and 4 bases from J, the gap between germline ends came to 6 bases. Here the CDR3 DNA reads TGTGCCAGCAGTCCTAGGTACGAGCAGTACTTC. It encodes CASSPRYEQYF.

The chain carries TRBV4-1 and TRBJ1-2, with D perhaps TRBD1 (5 bases). The germline V gene has CDR1 MGHRA and CDR2 YSYEKL. The CDR3 has 14 amino acids. Trimming took 2 bases from V and 5 from J, leaving 12 bases between them. The CDR3 spells CASSQTMGVYGYTF. CDR3 in DNA: TGCGCCAGCAGCCAAACGATGGGGGTATATGGCTACACCTTC.

The chain carries TRBV10-3 and TRBJ2-7, with a tentative D call TRBD2 (6 bases). The V end lost 2 bases, the J end lost 0 bases, and 11 bases lay between the germline ends. The CDR3 spans 15 residues. Germline CDR1 is ENHRY and CDR2 is SYGVKD. In nucleotides, the CDR3 is TGTGCCATCAGTGAGGGAGGGTTTGCCTCCTACGAGCAGTACTTC. The encoded protein is CAISEGGFASYEQYF.

The J gene is TRBJ2-7, the V gene TRBV6-6, with TRBD2 identical over 7 bases. Germline V gene data show CDR1 as MNHNY and CDR2 as SVGAGI (reference sequence). The V and J ends lost 6 bases and 3 bases, in that order; junction bases with no gene match: 5. The CDR3 sequence is 13 residues long. The CDR3 nucleotides are TGTGCCAGCAGCCCCGGGACTAACTACGAGCAGTACTTC. Encoded protein: CASSPGTNYEQYF.

The rearrangement links TRBV2 to TRBJ2-1; TRBD2 is a possible D gene (5 bases). CDR1 SNHLY and CDR2 FYNNEI come from the germline V gene. This CDR3 spans 14 amino acids. Between the trimmed V and J ends, which lost 4 bases and 6 bases, there was a span of 13 bases. The CDR3 bases are TGTGCCAGCAGTGCGTCACTAGTGCTCAATGAGCAGTTCTTC. Its protein product is CASSASLVLNEQFF. Complete variable domain (other parts from reference TRBV2 and TRBJ2-1): EPEVTQTPSHQVTQMGQEVILRCVPISNHLYFYWYRQILGQKVEFLVSFYNNEISEKSEIFDDQFSVERPDGSNFTLKIRSTKLEDSAMYFCASSASLVLNEQFFGPGTRLTVL.

The J gene is TRBJ1-5, the V gene TRBV28; 10 bases map to TRBD1. The CDR3 is 16 residues long. Germline loops: CDR1 MDHEN, CDR2 SYDVKM. V gave up 1 base and J gave up 3 bases; unmatched junction bases: 3. In DNA form, the CDR3 reads TGTGCCAGCAGTTTATCGGGACAGGGGTCCAATCAGCCCCAGCATTTT. Encoded protein: CASSLSGQGSNQPQHF.

This chain's CDR3 is CASSPRQGAATEAFF. CDR3 nucleotides: TGTGCCAGCAGCCCGCGACAGGGTGCCGCCACTGAAGCTTTCTTT. The chain joins TRBV7-9 to TRBJ1-1; 7 nucleotides agree with TRBD1. Trimming at V came to 5 bases and at J to 4 bases, leaving 10 bases not matched to a gene. Germline assignment: CDR1 SEHNR and CDR2 FQNEAQ (reference sequence). The CDR3 extends over 15 amino acids.

The gene calls are TRBV13 and TRBJ2-7; D not resolved. CDR1 and CDR2 (germline): PRHDT, FYEKMQ (reference sequence). Trimming removed 0 bases from V and 3 bases from J, with 6 bases in between. The CDR3 is 13 amino acids. The CDR3 coding sequence is TGTGCCAGCAGCTTAGGCCGGAGCTACGAGCAGTACTTC. It encodes CASSLGRSYEQYF.

The CDR3 DNA reads TGTGCCAGCAGCGCAACTAGATCTGGAGAGACCCAGTACTTC. Its protein product is CASSATRSGETQYF. V gene TRBV27 combines with J gene TRBJ2-5, with D perhaps matching TRBD2 (5 bases). Germline CDR1 is MNHEY and CDR2 is SMNVEV (reference sequence). V gave up 6 bases and J gave up 4 bases, with 15 bases separating them. This CDR3 is 14 amino acids long.

The CDR3 nucleotides are TGTGCCACCAGACCGCAGGGAAGGTCATCAGATACGCAGTATTTT. Translated, it gives CATRPQGRSSDTQYF. The chain combines TRBV24-1 with TRBJ2-3; D might be TRBD1 (5 bases). The CDR3 covers 15 residues. Trimming cost V 7 bases and J 4 bases, with 17 bases left between them. Germline-derived CDR1 and CDR2 are KGHDR and SFDVKD.

The J gene is TRBJ1-5, the V gene TRBV13; 10 nucleotides agree with TRBD1. Per the germline V gene, CDR1 is PRHDT and CDR2 is FYEKMQ (reference sequence). The CDR3 runs 14 residues. V was clipped by 3 bases and J by 4 bases; unmatched bases: 0. Written as DNA, the CDR3 is TGTGCCAGCAGCTTGGGACAGGGGAATCAGCCCCAGCATTTT. Translated: CASSLGQGNQPQHF.

V and J are TRBV19 and TRBJ2-2; D gene unclear. The CDR3 runs to 12 residues. V lost 0 bases, J lost 9 bases, and 5 bases lay in between. Germline V gives CDR1 LNHDA, CDR2 SQIVND (reference sequence). CDR3 amino acids: CASSIDQWELFF. CDR3 sequence (DNA): TGTGCCAGTAGTATAGACCAGTGGGAGCTGTTTTTT.

The CDR3 here is CASSHFPGTGMSSGANVLTF. CDR3 DNA sequence: TGTGCCAGCAGCCACTTCCCCGGGACAGGGATGTCATCTGGGGCCAACGTCCTGACTTTC. This chain uses TRBV28 with TRBJ2-6, with TRBD1 matching 9 bases. The V gene's germline CDR1 is MDHEN and CDR2 SYDVKM. V was clipped by 6 bases and J by 1 base; unmatched bases: 16. The CDR3 totals 20 residues.

The chain has TRBV5-6 and TRBJ1-1; 9 bases match TRBD1. Germline CDR1 and CDR2: SGHDT and YYEEEE. The CDR3 is made up of 15 amino acids. J was trimmed by 3 bases and V by 0 bases; bases with no gene match: 3. The chain's CDR3 is CASSLGGQGYTEAFF. In DNA, the CDR3 is TGTGCCAGCAGCTTGGGCGGACAGGGGTACACTGAAGCTTTCTTT.

V is TRBV5-8 and J is TRBJ1-1; maybe TRBD1 (5 bases). Trimming removed 4 bases from V and 1 base from J, with 14 bases in between. The CDR3 sequence is 15 residues long. Germline-derived CDR1 and CDR2 are SGHTS and YDEGEE. In DNA form, the CDR3 reads TGTGCCAGCAGCCCGTTTAGAACAGGGAACACTGAAGCTTTCTTT. Translation gives CASSPFRTGNTEAFF.

This chain uses TRBV9 with TRBJ2-2, with TRBD1 matching 7 bases. Germline-derived CDR1 and CDR2 are SGDLS and YYNGEE. The CDR3 is 16 residues long. Unmatched junction bases numbered 14, after V lost 4 bases and J lost 8 bases. The CDR3 reads CASSLLGQVVLGELFF. For the CDR3, the DNA is TGTGCCAGCAGCCTCCTCGGACAGGTCGTGTTAGGGGAGCTGTTTTTT.

The chain combines TRBV3-1 (or the pseudogene TRBV3-2) with TRBJ2-1, with D unclear. V dropped 4 bases and J dropped 8 bases, with 6 bases sitting between them. The V gene's germline CDR1 is LGHDT and CDR2 YNNKEL (reference sequence). This CDR3 contains 11 residues. The CDR3, as DNA: TGTGCCAGCAGCCTTTGGGATGAGCAGTTCTTC. Its translation is CASSLWDEQFF.

V gene TRBV7-2 combines with J gene TRBJ2-5; 9 positions match TRBD1. Germline CDR1 and CDR2: SGHTA and FQGNSA. The V gene end was trimmed by 5 bases and the J gene end by 5 bases; junction bases not matched to a gene: 9. The CDR3 totals 15 residues. Here the CDR3 reads CASSIQGTGYETQYF. DNA for the CDR3: TGTGCCAGCAGCATCCAGGGGACAGGGTATGAGACCCAGTACTTC.

This clone was found a few times. J is TRBJ2-3 and V is TRBV4-2; no clear D. The CDR3 covers 15 residues. Trimming took off 0 bases at V and 2 bases at J, with 9 bases between the two ends. Germline assignment: CDR1 LGHNA and CDR2 YNFKEQ. The CDR3 is CASSQDEANTDTQYF. CDR3 sequence (DNA): TGTGCCAGCAGCCAAGATGAGGCGAACACAGATACGCAGTATTTT.

The chain carries TRBV7-9 and TRBJ2-7; D is unclear. V was clipped by 1 base and J by 7 bases, with 5 bases between them. Germline values: CDR1 SEHNR, CDR2 FQNEAQ (reference sequence). The CDR3 is 11 amino acids. The CDR3 sequence: CASSLGQEQYF. As DNA, the CDR3 is TGTGCCAGCAGCTTAGGGCAGGAGCAGTACTTC.

The chain uses TRBV4-2 and TRBJ1-5; the D gene is possibly TRBD1 (6 bases). The CDR3 is made up of 15 amino acids. Per the germline V gene, CDR1 is LGHNA and CDR2 is YNFKEQ. V was cut by 7 bases and J by 1 base, with 14 bases left in between. In DNA form, the CDR3 reads TGTGCCAGCAAACCGTTTCAGGGGAGCAATCAGCCCCAGCATTTT. Protein: CASKPFQGSNQPQHF.